The sequence of this T cell receptor beta chain was determined in a study of blood T cell repertoires in COVID-19. Study as a whole: Sites in the United States, Italy and Spain provided acute and convalescent COVID-19 samples. Sources were T cells, B-cell-depleted T cells, or PBMCs; the material itself was cDNA or gDNA.

In germline, CDR1 is SGDLS, CDR2 YYNGEE. J gave up 1 base and V 0 bases, and 3 bases lay outside the gene matches. The CDR3 totals 17 residues. Authors' processing steps: Amplification from reference gene primers served as the basis for estimated nucleated cell counts. Method: immunoSEQ multiplex PCR; TCRdb's copy keeps in-frame clones and lacks some. The V and J calls and clone size were taken over from that table, and D and trimming were inferred from the DNA. The table shows 200,000 to 250,000 clones, with around 90% occurring only once. Sequencing input: peripheral blood. The V and J genes are TRBV9 and TRBJ2-3; 12 bases map to TRBD2. The sequence derives from a woman aged 18-30 years who had recovered from COVID-19. The CDR3 DNA reads TGTGCCAGCAGCGTAGCTTCTAGCGGGAGGGGCACAGATACGCAGTATTTT. Translating gives CASSVASSGRGTDTQYF.